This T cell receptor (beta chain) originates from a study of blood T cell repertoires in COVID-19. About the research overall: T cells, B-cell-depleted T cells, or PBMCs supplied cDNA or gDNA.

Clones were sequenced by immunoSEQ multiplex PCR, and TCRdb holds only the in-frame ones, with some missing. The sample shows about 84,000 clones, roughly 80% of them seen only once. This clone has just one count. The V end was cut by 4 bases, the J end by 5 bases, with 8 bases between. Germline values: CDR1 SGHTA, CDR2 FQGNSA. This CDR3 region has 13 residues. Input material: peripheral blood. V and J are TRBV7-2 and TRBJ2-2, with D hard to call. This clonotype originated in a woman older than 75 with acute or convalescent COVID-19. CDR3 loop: CASSYYQTGELFF. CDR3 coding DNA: TGTGCCAGCAGCTATTACCAGACCGGGGAGCTGTTTTTT. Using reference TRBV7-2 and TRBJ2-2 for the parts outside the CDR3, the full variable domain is GAGVSQSPSNKVTEKGKDVELRCDPISGHTALYWYRQSLGQGLEFLIYFQGNSAPDKSGLPSDRFSAERTGGSVSTLTIQRTQQEDSAVYLCASSYYQTGELFFGEGSRLTVL.